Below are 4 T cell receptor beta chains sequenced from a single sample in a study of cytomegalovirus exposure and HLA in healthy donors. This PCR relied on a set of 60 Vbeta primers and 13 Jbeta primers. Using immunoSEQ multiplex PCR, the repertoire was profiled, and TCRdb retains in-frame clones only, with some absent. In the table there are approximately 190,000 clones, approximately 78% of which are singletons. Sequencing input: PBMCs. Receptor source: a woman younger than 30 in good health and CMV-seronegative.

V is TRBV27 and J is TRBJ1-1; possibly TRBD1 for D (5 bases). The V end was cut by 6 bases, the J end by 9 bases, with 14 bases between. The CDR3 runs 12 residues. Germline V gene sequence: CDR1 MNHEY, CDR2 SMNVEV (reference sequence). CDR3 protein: CASSIGADKAFF. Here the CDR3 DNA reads TGTGCCAGCAGCATAGGGGCAGATAAAGCTTTCTTT.

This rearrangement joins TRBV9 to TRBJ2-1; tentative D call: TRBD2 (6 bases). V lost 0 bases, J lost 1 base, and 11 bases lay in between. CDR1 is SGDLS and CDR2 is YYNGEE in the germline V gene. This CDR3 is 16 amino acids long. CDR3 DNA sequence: TGTGCCAGCAGCGTAGCTGGCCTAGCGTCCTACAATGAGCAGTTCTTC. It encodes CASSVAGLASYNEQFF.

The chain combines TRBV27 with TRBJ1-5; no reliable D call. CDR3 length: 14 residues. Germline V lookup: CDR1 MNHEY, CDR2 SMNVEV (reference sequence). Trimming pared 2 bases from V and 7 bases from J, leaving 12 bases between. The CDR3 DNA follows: TGTGCCAGCAGTTTAGTCGGGGAGGGACAGCCCCAGCATTTT. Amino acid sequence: CASSLVGEGQPQHF.

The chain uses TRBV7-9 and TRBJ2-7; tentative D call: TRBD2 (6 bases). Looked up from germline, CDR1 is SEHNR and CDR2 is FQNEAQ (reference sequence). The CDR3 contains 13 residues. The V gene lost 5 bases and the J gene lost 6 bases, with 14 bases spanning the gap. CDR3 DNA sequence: TGTGCCAGCAGCCCGTGGGAGGCGGGCGAGCAGTACTTC. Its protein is CASSPWEAGEQYF.